This TCR beta chain was obtained from a study of control samples from healthy donors and cancer patients. This clone has only one observation. The CDR3 contains 15 residues. V was cut by 0 bases and J by 5 bases, with 11 bases left in between. Germline CDR1 is MGHRA and CDR2 is YSYEKL. Some clones are missing from TCRdb's copy, which holds only in-frame ones; the method was immunoSEQ multiplex PCR. The data show roughly 95,000 clones, roughly 89% seen once. The TCR was taken from a human donor in good health. The donor label of this sample is uncertain. Sequencing used blood. The V call is TRBV4-1, the J call TRBJ2-4, with D possibly TRBD1 on 5 matching bases. CDR3 residues: CASSQESQGENIQYF. The CDR3 DNA is TGCGCCAGCAGCCAAGAGTCCCAGGGCGAAAACATTCAGTACTTC.